The present TCR beta chain was sequenced within a study of T-cell memory formation after mild COVID-19. General study points: Shrinking CD4+ clones resided mostly in CM and EM, and CD8+ ones in EMRA. There was a balanced CD4/CD8 profile in clones contracting day 15 to 85, and later expanders leaned CD4+.

As for this clonotype: Its antigen is still unknown.

Germline V gives CDR1 SGHRS, CDR2 YFSETQ. The CDR3 has 15 residues. V was cut by 0 bases and J by 0 bases, with 9 bases left in between. With constant-segment primers, 5'RACE yielded cDNA libraries of TCR alpha and TCR beta that carried sample barcodes and UMIs. TCRdb re-called the 5' RACE reads with MiXCR, one entry per CDR3 protein. The sample has some 350,000 distinct CDR3 sequences, about 16% seen once. Sequenced input: PBMCs or a T cell subset sorted from them (not recorded which). This TCR was sampled from a man between 18 and 29 years old who had mild COVID-19 (a few samples of this study predate the infection). Cell type and time point are not known. The chain has TRBV5-1 and TRBJ2-5, with D perhaps matching TRBD1 or TRBD2 (5 bases each). This CDR3 reads CASSLGDVYQETQYF. The CDR3 region has the DNA TGCGCCAGCAGCTTGGGGGACGTTTACCAAGAGACCCAGTACTTC.